This passage covers 10 T cell receptor beta chains from one sample sequenced in a study of blood T cell repertoires in COVID-19. Here immunoSEQ multiplex PCR was the method, and the copy in TCRdb shows in-frame clones only, minus some. The sample records some 200,000 clones, roughly 79% being singletons. The sample was peripheral blood. The receptors come from a human donor with acute or convalescent COVID-19. The donor label of this sample is uncertain.

The V gene is TRBV7-2, the J gene TRBJ2-2; 13 bases are shared with TRBD2. Germline V gene sequence: CDR1 SGHTA, CDR2 FQGNSA. The CDR3 covers 19 residues. Trimming cost V 5 bases and J 3 bases; bases outside gene matches: 12. CDR3 protein: CASSHGLAGVILYTGELFF. The DNA for the CDR3 is TGTGCCAGCAGCCACGGACTAGCGGGAGTTATCCTCTACACCGGGGAGCTGTTTTTT.

CDR3 in DNA: TGTGCCAGCAGCCATCTAGCGACCTACAATGAGCAGTTCTTC. Protein sequence: CASSHLATYNEQFF. The V gene is TRBV27, the J gene TRBJ2-1, with D possibly TRBD2 on 6 matching bases. Per germline, CDR1 MNHEY and CDR2 SMNVEV (reference sequence). V was clipped by 6 bases and J by 2 bases, with 11 bases between them. The CDR3 is 14 residues long.

The chain links TRBV5-4 to TRBJ2-3; 8 bases map to TRBD1. Germline trimming cut 0 bases from V and 5 bases from J; bases unmatched to any gene: 5. This CDR3 spans 15 amino acids. Germline CDR1 is SGHNT and CDR2 is YYREEE (reference sequence). The CDR3 protein is CASSLGQGYVDTQYF. The CDR3 region has the DNA TGTGCCAGCAGCTTGGGACAGGGGTATGTAGATACGCAGTATTTT.

V and J are TRBV5-8 and TRBJ1-3, with a weak D call TRBD1 (6 bases). Trimming removed 2 bases from V and 0 bases from J, with 9 bases in between. Germline V CDR1 and CDR2: SGHTS, YDEGEE. This CDR3 comprises 15 residues. This chain's CDR3 is CASSFVRGSGNTIYF. For the CDR3, the DNA is TGTGCCAGCAGCTTCGTCAGGGGCTCTGGAAACACCATATATTTT.

This clone has only a few counts. DNA of the CDR3: TGTGCCAGCAGCTTTCAGCGGGCACGCACAGATACGCAGTATTTT. Protein product: CASSFQRARTDTQYF. This chain joins TRBV7-9 and TRBJ2-3; a weak D match, TRBD2 (6 bases). Germline V gene data show CDR1 as SEHNR and CDR2 as FQNEAQ (reference sequence). The CDR3 is made up of 15 amino acids. V lost 3 bases and J lost 1, with 11 bases in between. Together with reference TRBV7-9 and TRBJ2-3, the CDR3 gives the full variable domain: DTGVSQNPRHKITKRGQNVTFRCDPISEHNRLYWYRQTLGQGPEFLTYFQNEAQLEKSRLLSDRFSAERPKGSFSTLEIQRTEQGDSAMYLCASSFQRARTDTQYFGPGTRLTVL.

Only one count was recorded for this clone. The chain employs TRBV5-4 and TRBJ2-1; 12 bases agree with TRBD2. CDR3 length: 18 residues. The germline V gene has CDR1 SGHNT and CDR2 YYREEE (reference sequence). V lost 4 bases and J lost 9; bases outside the gene matches: 17. CDR3 region: CASSPSVTSGRGKGEQFF. The CDR3 DNA reads TGTGCCAGCAGCCCTTCCGTGACTAGCGGGAGAGGGAAGGGTGAGCAGTTCTTC.

This clone has a single count. This chain connects TRBV6-5 to TRBJ1-5; 7 bases line up with TRBD1. The germline CDR1 and CDR2 sequences are MNHEY and SVGAGI. Trimming at V came to 4 bases and at J to 2 bases, leaving 2 bases not matched to a gene. The CDR3 contains 14 residues. The CDR3 loop is CASSWTGGNQPQHF. CDR3 bases: TGTGCCAGCAGTTGGACAGGAGGCAATCAGCCCCAGCATTTT.

The CDR3 region has the DNA TGTGCCAGTACCCTACCGGGGGGCTCTGGAAACACCATATATTTT. This gives the protein CASTLPGGSGNTIYF. V is TRBV19 and J is TRBJ1-3, with D tentatively TRBD1 (5 bases). Germline CDR1 is LNHDA and CDR2 is SQIVND (reference sequence). CDR3 size: 15 residues. Trimming removed 7 bases at V and 0 bases at J, with 13 bases between.

The V and J genes are TRBV28 and TRBJ2-1; D not certain. The V gene's germline CDR1 is MDHEN and CDR2 SYDVKM. CDR3 length equals 11 residues. Deletions cut 9 bases from V and 8 bases from J, with 11 bases between. The CDR3 coding sequence is TGTGCCAGTCGAGTTTTCGATGAGCAGTTCTTC. Translated: CASRVFDEQFF.

Regarding this clone: Other nucleotide sequences from this sample produce the same CDR3. V gene TRBV18 combines with J gene TRBJ2-2; a weak D match, TRBD2 (6 bases). Trimming shortened V by 1 base and J by 1 base, and 10 bases separated the two germline ends. CDR1 is KGHSH, CDR2 LQKENI, per germline. CDR3 length: 16 amino acids. The CDR3 spells CASSPLGTGNTGELFF. CDR3 nucleotides: TGTGCCAGCTCACCACTCGGGACTGGGAACACCGGGGAGCTGTTTTTT.